The T cell receptor beta chain under discussion was sequenced for a study of T cells expressing NK-cell markers. Looking at the study overall: Beta-chain profiling covered CD3+CD56+NKG2C+, CD3+CD56+NKG2C- and CD3+CD56-NKG2C+ sorted subsets.

Whole-study findings and limits: In 5 or 6 donors, dominant CD3+CD56+NKG2C+ clonotypes ranked among the top 10 CD8+ clonotypes.

CDR1 is DFQATT and CDR2 is SNEGSKA in the germline V gene (reference sequence). CDR3 length: 14 amino acids. For each CDR3 protein, TCRdb gives one entry from its re-call of the 5' RACE reads, without DNA. Its table records about 460,000 distinct CDR3 sequences. With respect to this clonotype: Its antigen is unidentified.

Material: blood T cells: a sorted CD56 or NKG2C T cell subset, CD4+ or CD8+ T cells, or bulk PBMC T cells (not recorded which). The sequence was obtained from a woman aged 45 to 65 in good health. The J gene is TRBJ2-1, the V gene TRBV20-1; absent DNA, TCRdb's TRBD2 call cannot be checked. The CDR3 is CSAQPSGGYNEQFF.